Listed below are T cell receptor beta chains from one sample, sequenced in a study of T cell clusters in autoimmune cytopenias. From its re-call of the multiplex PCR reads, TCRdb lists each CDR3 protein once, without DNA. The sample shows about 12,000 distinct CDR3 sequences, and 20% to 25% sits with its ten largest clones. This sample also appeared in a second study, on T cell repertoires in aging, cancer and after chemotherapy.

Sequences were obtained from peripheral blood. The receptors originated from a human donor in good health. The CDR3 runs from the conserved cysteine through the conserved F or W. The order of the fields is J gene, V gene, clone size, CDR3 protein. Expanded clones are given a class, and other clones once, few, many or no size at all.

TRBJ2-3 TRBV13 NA CASSPWDYPGADTQYF
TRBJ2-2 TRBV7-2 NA CASSPYTGELFF
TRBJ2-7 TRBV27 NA CASSLGGGAGYEQYF
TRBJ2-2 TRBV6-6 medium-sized CASSYSRQGDTGELFF
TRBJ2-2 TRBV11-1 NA CASSLEGQGLTGELFF
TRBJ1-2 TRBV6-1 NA CASTVRRGRYGYTF
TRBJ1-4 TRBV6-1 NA CASSELNGEKLFF
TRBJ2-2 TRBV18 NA CASSPDSYTGELFF
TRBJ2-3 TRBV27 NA CASSSPSGPTSDTQYF
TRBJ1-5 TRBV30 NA CAWSAAGGFSNQPQHF
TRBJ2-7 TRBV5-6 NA CASSLGPGQDYEQYF
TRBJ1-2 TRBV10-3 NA CAISEGGDGYTF
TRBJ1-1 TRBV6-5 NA CASSRVPTEAFF
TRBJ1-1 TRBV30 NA CAWSVGLQGHTEAFF
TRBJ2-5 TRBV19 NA CAAKRAASHQETQYF
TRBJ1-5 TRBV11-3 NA CASSLDQGQPQHF
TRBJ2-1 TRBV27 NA CASSLLAGGDNEQFF
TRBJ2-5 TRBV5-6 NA CASSLEESETQYF
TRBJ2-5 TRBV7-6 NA CASSLWTGGETQYF
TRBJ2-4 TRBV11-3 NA CASSPLLAKNIQYF
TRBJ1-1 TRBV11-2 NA CASSQNGGEAFF
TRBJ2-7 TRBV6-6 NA CASRPGQQKDEQYF
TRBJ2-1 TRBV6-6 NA CASKSRGGNEQFF
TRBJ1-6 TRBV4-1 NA CASSRGWGDDYNSPLHF
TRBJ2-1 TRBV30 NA CAWSFRLASEQFF
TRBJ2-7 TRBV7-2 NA CASSLVLAGAGEQYF
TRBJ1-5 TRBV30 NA CAWEKLDSNQPQHF
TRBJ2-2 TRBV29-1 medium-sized CSVEAPGLSHRELFF
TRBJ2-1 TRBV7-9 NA CASTTTGGYNEQFF
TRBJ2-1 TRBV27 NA CASSLVQDLSYNEQFF
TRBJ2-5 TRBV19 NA CASRTGTSGETQYF
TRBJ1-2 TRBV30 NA CAWTQIGRVRAGYTF
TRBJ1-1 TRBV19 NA CASSIGMMNTEAFF
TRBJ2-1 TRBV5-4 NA CASSLAGEAEQYF
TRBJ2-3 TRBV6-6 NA CASSYTDSSTDTQYF
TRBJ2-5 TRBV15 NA CATSSGGRSQETQYF
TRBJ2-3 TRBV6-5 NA CASSYLAGRTDTQYF
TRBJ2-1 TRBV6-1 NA CASIALAEYNEQFF
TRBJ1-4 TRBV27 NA CASSLSTNNEKLFF
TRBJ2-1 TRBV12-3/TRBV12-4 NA CASVQGHSGNEQFF
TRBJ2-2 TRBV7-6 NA CASSVRSGRHGTGELFF
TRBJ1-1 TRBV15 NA CATSRAGVGTEAFF
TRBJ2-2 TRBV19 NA CASIGIRGTGELFF